The 4 T cell receptor beta chains below come from one sample, sequenced in a study of blood T cell repertoires in COVID-19. This table comes from immunoSEQ multiplex PCR, and its TCRdb copy is limited to in-frame clones, with some not included. In the table there are hundreds of thousands of clones, roughly 91% of which are singletons. Sequenced material: peripheral blood. The receptors derive from a young woman with acute or convalescent COVID-19.

The chain is built from TRBV18 and TRBJ2-5, with 9 bases fitting TRBD1. The CDR3 runs to 16 residues. The J segment lost 2 bases and the V segment lost 4 bases, leaving 8 bases of the junction unmatched. The germline V gene encodes CDR1 KGHSH and CDR2 LQKENI. This CDR3 is CASSQQGATVQETQYF. CDR3 sequence (DNA): TGTGCCAGCTCACAACAGGGGGCAACCGTTCAAGAGACCCAGTACTTC. Full variable domain (missing parts from reference TRBV18 and TRBJ2-5): NAGVMQNPRHLVRRRGQEARLRCSPMKGHSHVYWYRQLPEEGLKFMVYLQKENIIDESGMPKERFSAEFPKEGPSILRIQQVVRGDSAAYFCASSQQGATVQETQYFGPGTRLLVL.

The V and J genes are TRBV5-8 and TRBJ1-2; a weak D match, TRBD1 (5 bases). Trimming removed 5 bases at V and 4 bases at J, with 12 bases between. The germline V gene encodes CDR1 SGHTS and CDR2 YDEGEE. CDR3 length: 13 residues. The CDR3 region has the DNA TGTGCCAGCAGGGCTACAGGATTCTATGGCTACACCTTC. Translated: CASRATGFYGYTF. Complete variable domain (other parts from reference TRBV5-8 and TRBJ1-2): EAGVTQSPTHLIKTRGQQATLRCSPISGHTSVYWYQQALGLGLQFLLWYDEGEERNRGNFPPRFSGRQFPNYSSELNVNALELEDSALYLCASRATGFYGYTFGSGTRLTVV.

V is TRBV18 and J is TRBJ1-6, with unresolved D. Germline-derived CDR1 and CDR2 are KGHSH and LQKENI. There are 15 residues in the CDR3. Trimming cost V 3 bases and J 10 bases, with 16 bases left between them. The CDR3 reads CASSPSTAVNSPLHF. Written as DNA, the CDR3 is TGTGCCAGCTCACCGAGTACCGCGGTAAACTCACCCCTCCACTTT.

V usage is TRBV2 and J usage is TRBJ2-2, with TRBD1 as a possible D gene (5 bases). CDR3 size: 15 residues. The V gene lost 7 bases and the J gene lost 2 bases, with 14 bases spanning the gap. CDR1 is SNHLY, CDR2 FYNNEI, per germline. The CDR3 DNA sequence: TGTGCCAGCAAATTAGGAGACAGAAACACCGGGGAGCTGTTTTTT. Translated: CASKLGDRNTGELFF.